The 20 T cell receptor beta chains in this list originate from one sample, sequenced in a study of CXCR3-negative and CXCR3-positive naive CD8 T cells. Study results and limitations: In CXCR3-positive naive cells, the TRB CDR3s were more hydrophobic than in CXCR3-negative naive cells.

No antigen is known for these receptors. TRB cDNA was prepared as libraries by UMI-labeled 5' RACE. TCRdb processed the 5' RACE reads again and assigns one entry to each CDR3 protein, with no DNA. This repertoire includes 100,000 or so distinct CDR3 sequences. Material for sequencing was naive CXCR3+ CD8+ T cells from blood. Subset of the sample: CD45RO-CCR7+CD27+CD95- naive CD8+ T cells expressing CXCR3 (TNR3+). These receptors were collected from a human donor in good health. Some clones in this sample may be carry-over from other donors' samples.

The gene calls are TRBV29-1 and TRBJ2-1; the TCRdb D gene call, TRBD2, has no DNA to confirm it. CDR3 length: 15 residues. Germline CDR1 is SQVTM and CDR2 is ANQGSEA. The CDR3 sequence is CSVPERGGPYNEQFF.

The CDR3 reads CASSLSGRSYNEQFF. The chain has TRBV12-3 or TRBV12-4 and TRBJ2-1. The CDR3 loop spans 15 amino acids.

The chain carries TRBV28 and TRBJ2-5; the TCRdb call, TRBD2, lacks DNA for checking. The CDR3 is 18 residues long. Germline V CDR1 and CDR2: MDHEN, SYDVKM. The CDR3 region is CASSLVAGGEISEETQYF.

The rearrangement joins TRBV20-1 to TRBJ2-7. CDR3 size: 11 residues. In germline, CDR1 is DFQATT, CDR2 SNEGSKA (reference sequence). The CDR3 here is CSAPDNYEQYF.

This chain connects TRBV13 to TRBJ2-7; without DNA, the TCRdb call of TRBD1 cannot be checked. This CDR3 spans 12 amino acids. Germline V lookup: CDR1 PRHDT, CDR2 FYEKMQ (reference sequence). The CDR3 loop reads CASARRPYEQYF.

The chain combines TRBV24-1 with TRBJ2-1; TCRdb proposes TRBD2, but this gene call is untestable without DNA. The CDR3 contains 17 residues. CDR1 and CDR2 from the germline V gene are KGHDR and SFDVKD. CDR3 sequence reads: CATSDWIPGRGYNEQFF.

The V call is TRBV29-1, the J call TRBJ1-5. This CDR3 spans 13 amino acids. Germline V CDR1 and CDR2: SQVTM, ANQGSEA. CDR3 sequence reads: CSVADSSNQPQHF.

This chain joins TRBV29-1 and TRBJ1-2. The CDR3 contains 12 residues. The germline V gene encodes CDR1 SQVTM and CDR2 ANQGSEA. The CDR3 region is CSVEAHVRGYTF.

The V gene is TRBV7-6, the J gene TRBJ2-1; TCRdb's assignment of TRBD2 cannot be checked, as there is no DNA. The CDR3 extends over 15 amino acids. The V gene's germline CDR1 is SGHVS and CDR2 FNYEAQ. CDR3 sequence reads: CASSFGAGGGNEQFF. Full variable domain (rest looked up from reference TRBV7-6 and TRBJ2-1): GAGVSQSPRYKVTKRGQDVALRCDPISGHVSLYWYRQALGQGPEFLTYFNYEAQQDKSGLPNDRFSAERPEGSISTLTIQRTEQRDSAMYRCASSFGAGGGNEQFFGPGTRLTVL.

The chain carries TRBV12-3 or TRBV12-4 and TRBJ1-1. The CDR3 length is 16 residues. This CDR3 is CASSLSQRTAGFQAFF.

The chain is built from TRBV7-3 and TRBJ2-3; the TCRdb call, TRBD1, lacks DNA for checking. Germline CDR1 is SGHTA and CDR2 is FQGTGA. This CDR3 has 15 amino acids. This CDR3 reads CASSSTGAFTDTQYF.

This sequence joins TRBV4-3 and TRBJ2-2; the TCRdb call, TRBD2, lacks DNA for checking. CDR1 and CDR2 (germline): LGHNA, YSLEER. This CDR3 spans 17 amino acids. The CDR3 sequence is CASSRWEAGGNTGELFF.

The gene calls are TRBV3-1 and TRBJ2-7. The germline V gene encodes CDR1 LGHDT and CDR2 YNNKEL (reference sequence). The CDR3 is 14 residues long. The CDR3 region is CAISQEGLTNEQYF.

V gene TRBV28 combines with J gene TRBJ2-7; there is no DNA to check the TCRdb D call of TRBD1. Germline V lookup: CDR1 MDHEN, CDR2 SYDVKM. CDR3 length equals 15 residues. The CDR3 is CASNLGPTGAYEQYF.

The chain carries TRBV7-3 and TRBJ2-3. The CDR3 covers 14 residues. Germline V gene lookup returns CDR1 SGHTA and CDR2 FQGTGA. This CDR3 reads CASSLTLRGTEQYF.

The genes are TRBV4-1 and TRBJ1-5; there is no DNA to check the TCRdb D call of TRBD1. Germline V gives CDR1 MGHRA, CDR2 YSYEKL. The CDR3 loop spans 17 amino acids. CDR3 protein: CASSQVEVTGLGQPQHF.

The chain couples TRBV5-4 to TRBJ2-1; TCRdb outputs TRBD2, but without DNA this stays unchecked. The CDR3 contains 13 residues. The germline gives CDR1 SGHNT, CDR2 YYREEE (reference sequence). The CDR3: CASAGEGKEQQFF.

This chain connects TRBV12-3 or TRBV12-4 to TRBJ2-7; TCRdb's assignment of TRBD1 cannot be checked, as there is no DNA. The CDR3 totals 17 residues. CDR3 in amino acids: CASSSTPPTLKGWEQYF.

The J gene is TRBJ2-5, the V gene TRBV11-2. Germline V gene lookup returns CDR1 SGHAT and CDR2 FQNNGV. The CDR3 sequence is 16 residues long. CDR3 sequence: CASSLDLPTLQETQYF.

The V call is TRBV15, the J call TRBJ1-1. CDR1 and CDR2 from the germline V gene are LNHNV and YYDKDF (reference sequence). CDR3 length: 15 amino acids. The CDR3 region is CATSAERSVVVKTFF.